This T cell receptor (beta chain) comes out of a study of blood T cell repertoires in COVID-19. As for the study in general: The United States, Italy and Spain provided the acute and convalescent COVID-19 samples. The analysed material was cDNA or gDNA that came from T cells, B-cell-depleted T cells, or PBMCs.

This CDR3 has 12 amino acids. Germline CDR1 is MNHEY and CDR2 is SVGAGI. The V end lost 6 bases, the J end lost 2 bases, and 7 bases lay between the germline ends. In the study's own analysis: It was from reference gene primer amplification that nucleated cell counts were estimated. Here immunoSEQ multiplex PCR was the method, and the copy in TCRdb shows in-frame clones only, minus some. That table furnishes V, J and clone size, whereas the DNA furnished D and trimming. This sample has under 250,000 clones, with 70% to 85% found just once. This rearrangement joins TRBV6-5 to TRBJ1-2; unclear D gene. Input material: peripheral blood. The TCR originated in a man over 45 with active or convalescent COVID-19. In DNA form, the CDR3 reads TGTGCCAGCAGGGCGGGAAACTATGGCTACACCTTC. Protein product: CASRAGNYGYTF.